Below, 29 T cell receptor beta chains from the same sample are listed, as sequenced in a study of T-cell memory formation after mild COVID-19. A single record per CDR3 protein comes from TCRdb applying MiXCR to the 5' RACE reads. Of 300,000 to 400,000 distinct CDR3 sequences in the sample, about 16% were seen once. The specimen was PBMCs or a T cell subset sorted from them (not recorded which). These receptors were collected from a man between 18 and 29 years old who had mild COVID-19 (a few samples of this study predate the infection). Cell type and time point are not known.

The J gene is TRBJ2-1, the V gene TRBV12-3 or TRBV12-4, with 12 bases identical to TRBD2. Trimming took 3 bases from V and 10 from J; bases not matched to a gene: 1. This CDR3 is 13 amino acids long. CDR3 sequence (DNA): TGTGCCAGCAGTTTCGGACTAGCGGGAGAGCAGTTCTTC. Translating it yields CASSFGLAGEQFF.

This clonotype was counted between two and nine times. The chain couples TRBV21-1 to TRBJ2-3. TRBV21-1 is annotated as a pseudogene. The CDR3 extends over 16 amino acids. CDR3 in DNA: TGTGCCAGCAGCAGTTTGATAATCCACAACACAGATACGCAGTATTTT. Translating gives CASSSLIIHNTDTQYF.

This clonotype was seen more than once but under ten times. The chain employs TRBV4-2 and TRBJ2-5; 10 bases fit TRBD1. The length of the CDR3 is 17 residues. V gave up 1 base and J gave up 5 bases; unmatched junction bases: 10. Germline CDR1 LGHNA, CDR2 YNFKEQ. The CDR3 DNA reads as TGTGCCAGCAGCCAAGTAACGGGACAGGGGATTTCGGAGACCCAGTACTTC. Translation gives CASSQVTGQGISETQYF.

The chain couples TRBV6-2 or TRBV6-3 to TRBJ2-1, with TRBD2 matching over 11 bases. Germline loops: CDR1 MNHEY, CDR2 SVGEGT. The ends lost 4 bases at V and 0 bases at J; junction bases unmatched: 5. The CDR3 consists of 17 residues. The CDR3 region is CASSSRTSGRSYNEQFF. In nucleotides, the CDR3 is TGTGCCAGCAGTTCGCGGACTAGCGGGCGCTCCTACAATGAGCAGTTCTTC.

The chain combines TRBV7-3 with TRBJ2-2; perhaps TRBD2 as D (7 bases). The V gene lost 7 bases and the J gene lost 4 bases, with 16 bases spanning the gap. Germline values: CDR1 SGHTA, CDR2 FQGTGA. The length of the CDR3 is 15 residues. The CDR3 nucleotides are TGTGCCAGCACCTATGGGGGGGGCGGCACCGGGGAGCTGTTTTTT. It translates to CASTYGGGGTGELFF.

This sequence joins TRBV5-1 and TRBJ2-2; D may be TRBD1 or TRBD2 (5 bases each). V lost 6 bases, J lost 1 base, and 10 bases lay in between. There are 14 residues in the CDR3. Per germline, CDR1 SGHRS and CDR2 YFSETQ. The CDR3 here is CASNAGRNTGELFF. The DNA of the CDR3 is TGCGCCAGCAATGCAGGGAGGAACACCGGGGAGCTGTTTTTT.

V usage is TRBV4-1 and J usage is TRBJ1-2; D may be TRBD1 (6 bases). CDR1 and CDR2 (germline): MGHRA, YSYEKL. This CDR3 has 14 amino acids. Deletions cut 4 bases from V and 4 bases from J, with 13 bases between. Here the CDR3 reads CASSPATGLYGYTF. CDR3 DNA: TGCGCCAGCAGCCCCGCGACAGGTCTCTATGGCTACACCTTC.

The chain uses TRBV4-1 and TRBJ1-5, with D uncertain. The CDR3 runs 15 residues. V lost 1 base, J lost 4 bases, and 11 bases lay in between. Germline assignment: CDR1 MGHRA and CDR2 YSYEKL. CDR3 sequence: CASSQVVSGNQPQHF. As DNA, the CDR3 is TGCGCCAGCAGCCAAGTTGTTTCAGGTAATCAGCCCCAGCATTTT.

The table lists this clonotype with a few counts. This chain connects TRBV20-1 to TRBJ1-2; tentative D call: TRBD1 (6 bases). The CDR3 contains 16 residues. The V and J ends lost 0 bases and 0 bases respectively, with 14 bases between them. Germline V gene sequence: CDR1 DFQATT, CDR2 SNEGSKA (reference sequence). In DNA, the CDR3 is TGCAGTGCTAGAGATTTCAAAGGGGGATCTAACTATGGCTACACCTTC. Translated, it gives CSARDFKGGSNYGYTF.

This clonotype has only a few counts. The V gene is TRBV4-2, the J gene TRBJ1-2; D call uncertain. Between the trimmed V and J ends, which lost 0 bases and 0 bases, there was a span of 11 bases. The CDR3 spans 16 residues. The germline CDR1 and CDR2 sequences are LGHNA and YNFKEQ. In DNA, the CDR3 is TGTGCCAGCAGCCAAGAGGGAAGGGATCCTAACTATGGCTACACCTTC. Its protein product is CASSQEGRDPNYGYTF.

The J gene is TRBJ2-3, the V gene TRBV5-1; possible D gene TRBD2, 6 bases. The CDR3 is 15 amino acids. The ends were cut back, 5 bases at V and 1 base at J, with 14 bases in the middle. Germline loops: CDR1 SGHRS, CDR2 YFSETQ. The CDR3: CASSRGIAGTDTQYF. The CDR3 DNA sequence: TGCGCCAGCAGTCGAGGGATAGCGGGCACAGATACGCAGTATTTT.

This clonotype turned up a few times. The rearrangement links TRBV7-8 to TRBJ2-7, with no clear D. The CDR3 is 17 amino acids. The V end lost 4 bases, the J end lost 0 bases, and 19 bases lay between the germline ends. Germline V lookup: CDR1 SGHVS, CDR2 FQNEAQ. The CDR3 region has the DNA TGTGCCAGCAGCTCCGCACCAGCGCTCCTGTTCTCCTACGAGCAGTACGTC. Translating it yields CASSSAPALLFSYEQYV.

This clonotype has only a few counts. This chain connects TRBV7-8 to TRBJ2-7; 9 bases are a match to TRBD2. CDR1 is SGHVS, CDR2 FQNEAQ, per germline. V was pared by 6 bases and J by 4 bases, with 10 bases of the junction left unmatched. This CDR3 has 15 residues. The CDR3 DNA sequence: TGTGCCAGCAGTCGTAGCGGGGGAAATTATTACGAGCAGTACGTC. It encodes CASSRSGGNYYEQYV.

This clonotype was observed a few times. The chain combines TRBV30 with TRBJ2-5; unclear D gene. This CDR3 comprises 12 residues. In germline, CDR1 is GTSNPN, CDR2 SVGIG (reference sequence). V gave up 2 bases and J gave up 2 bases, with 6 bases separating them. This chain's CDR3 is CAWSIGQETQYF. The DNA of the CDR3 is TGTGCCTGGAGTATAGGGCAAGAGACCCAGTACTTC.

This clonotype was seen a few times. The CDR3 is CASNPGVGVRGAVYGYTF. In DNA, the CDR3 is TGTGCCAGCAACCCAGGGGTTGGAGTTCGGGGGGCGGTATATGGCTACACCTTC. This sequence joins TRBV6-5 and TRBJ1-2; D possibly corresponds to TRBD1 (6 bases). Trimming removed 7 bases from V and 5 bases from J, with 29 bases in between. Looked up from germline, CDR1 is MNHEY and CDR2 is SVGAGI. The CDR3 consists of 18 residues.

This clonotype has just a few counts. The chain has TRBV9 and TRBJ2-3; a possible D gene is TRBD1 (6 bases). The V gene lost 2 bases and the J gene lost 5 bases, with 15 bases spanning the gap. CDR1 is SGDLS and CDR2 is YYNGEE in the germline V gene. The CDR3 length is 15 residues. Written as DNA, the CDR3 is TGTGCCAGCAGCGTGAGGCTGGAAGGGGGAGATACGCAGTATTTT. Protein: CASSVRLEGGDTQYF.

The chain has TRBV6-5 and TRBJ2-1; 9 bases are shared with TRBD2. The germline gives CDR1 MNHEY, CDR2 SVGAGI. The ends lost 8 bases at V and 0 bases at J; junction bases unmatched: 8. The CDR3 length is 16 residues. The CDR3 DNA follows: TGTGCCAGCGTCCGGGCTAGCGGGACCTCCTACAATGAGCAGTTCTTC. It translates to CASVRASGTSYNEQFF.

The chain employs TRBV6-2 or TRBV6-3 and TRBJ2-2; D gene ambiguous. Trimming removed 8 bases from V and 0 bases from J, with 7 bases in between. The germline CDR1 and CDR2 sequences are MNHEY and SVGEGT. The CDR3 runs 13 residues. CDR3 sequence (DNA): TGTGCCAGCCTTACGCCGAACACCGGGGAGCTGTTTTTT. This encodes CASLTPNTGELFF.

This clonotype was observed a handful of times. The V and J genes are TRBV27 and TRBJ1-5, with D possibly being TRBD1 (5 bases). V was cut by 4 bases and J by 5 bases, with 12 bases left in between. The length of the CDR3 is 14 residues. The V gene's germline CDR1 is MNHEY and CDR2 SMNVEV (reference sequence). CDR3 bases: TGTGCCAGCAGTTCCCGGGACTCAGATCAGCCCCAGCATTTT. Translation gives CASSSRDSDQPQHF.

This clonotype was seen only a few times. J is TRBJ2-6 and V is TRBV6-2 or TRBV6-3, with D unresolved. V shed 2 bases and J shed 2 bases, with 4 bases lying between them. CDR1 MNHEY and CDR2 SVGEGT come from the germline V gene. This CDR3 is 14 amino acids long. The CDR3 region has the DNA TGTGCCAGCAGTTACAGGGCTGGGGCCAACGTCCTGACTTTC. Translating gives CASSYRAGANVLTF.

The gene calls are TRBV5-5 and TRBJ2-7, with D possibly being TRBD1 (5 bases). The CDR3 sequence is 13 residues long. Germline V gene sequence: CDR1 SGHKS, CDR2 YYEKEE (reference sequence). Trimming stripped 0 bases from V and 3 bases from J, with 7 bases between. The CDR3 coding sequence is TGTGCCAGCAGCTTGGGACAGAACTACGAGCAGTACTTC. This codes for CASSLGQNYEQYF.

This chain connects TRBV5-1 to TRBJ1-2; no definite D call. The germline V gene encodes CDR1 SGHRS and CDR2 YFSETQ. Trimming stripped 6 bases from V and 0 bases from J, with 15 bases between. CDR3 length: 15 amino acids. The CDR3 DNA reads as TGCGCCAGCAACTCTTACACCGACGCTAACTATGGCTACACCTTC. Translating it yields CASNSYTDANYGYTF.

The CDR3 DNA reads as TGTGCCAGCAGTAGGACAGGGTGGCAGCCCCAGCATTTT. As protein: CASSRTGWQPQHF. The rearrangement joins TRBV6-1 to TRBJ1-5; 8 bases are a match to TRBD1. The germline V gene has CDR1 MNHNS and CDR2 SASEGT. The CDR3 consists of 13 residues. V trimming: 5 bases; J trimming: 7 bases; junction bases outside the gene matches: 4.

This chain joins TRBV4-1 and TRBJ1-1; D gene unclear. Looked up from germline, CDR1 is MGHRA and CDR2 is YSYEKL. V was trimmed by 5 bases and J by 3 bases, leaving 7 bases between them. The CDR3 consists of 12 residues. CDR3 DNA: TGCGCCAGCAGCGCCGGCGACACTGAAGCTTTCTTT. Amino acid sequence: CASSAGDTEAFF.

This clonotype has just a few counts. The rearrangement links TRBV20-1 to TRBJ2-5; TRBD2 matches at 8 bases. V lost 6 bases to trimming and J lost 2 bases; unmatched junction nucleotides: 11. The CDR3 contains 15 residues. The germline V gene has CDR1 DFQATT and CDR2 SNEGSKA (reference sequence). In DNA form, the CDR3 reads TGCAGTGCGACTGCGGGGGGCTCGTATCAAGAGACCCAGTACTTC. This translates into CSATAGGSYQETQYF.

This clonotype was counted only a few times. The rearrangement links TRBV6-2 or TRBV6-3 to TRBJ2-5; D unclear. CDR1 and CDR2 (germline): MNHEY, SVGEGT. The V end lost 7 bases, the J end lost 3 bases, and 6 bases lay between the germline ends. CDR3 size: 11 residues. Here the CDR3 reads CASMQEETQYF. CDR3 DNA sequence: TGTGCCAGCATGCAGGAAGAGACCCAGTACTTC.

The chain uses TRBV4-1 and TRBJ1-1; D ambiguous. This CDR3 is built from 14 residues. In germline, CDR1 is MGHRA, CDR2 YSYEKL. The V and J ends lost 1 base and 2 bases respectively, with 8 bases between them. The CDR3 loop is CASSQVAVNTEAFF. The CDR3 DNA is TGCGCCAGCAGCCAAGTTGCAGTAAACACTGAAGCTTTCTTT.

This clonotype has only a few counts. This chain links TRBV5-1 with TRBJ2-5; perhaps TRBD1 as D (6 bases). This CDR3 contains 13 residues. CDR1 and CDR2 (germline): SGHRS, YFSETQ. With 3 bases removed from V and 5 bases from J, the gap between germline ends came to 11 bases. In nucleotides, the CDR3 is TGCGCCAGCAGCTCTACAGGGTCGGAGACCCAGTACTTC. Protein product: CASSSTGSETQYF.

This clonotype was counted a few times. V usage is TRBV9 and J usage is TRBJ2-3, with D perhaps TRBD2 (6 bases). This CDR3 is built from 13 residues. CDR1 is SGDLS, CDR2 YYNGEE, per germline. The V end was cut by 0 bases, the J end by 6 bases, with 8 bases between. As DNA, the CDR3 is TGTGCCAGCAGCGTAGGTGGGAGGGATACGCAGTATTTT. Residues: CASSVGGRDTQYF. Full variable domain (outside the CDR3, taken from reference TRBV9 and TRBJ2-3): DSGVTQTPKHLITATGQRVTLRCSPRSGDLSVYWYQQSLDQGLQFLIQYYNGEERAKGNILERFSAQQFPDLHSELNLSSLELGDSALYFCASSVGGRDTQYFGPGTRLTVL.